This TCR beta chain was documented in a study of control samples from healthy donors and cancer patients. This clone appeared once. Germline loops: CDR1 SGHDT, CDR2 YYEEEE. The CDR3 loop spans 15 amino acids. The ends were cut back, 0 bases at V and 5 bases at J, with 11 bases in the middle. Measured with immunoSEQ multiplex PCR; TCRdb has only the in-frame clones, and not every one. The profile shows more than 150,000 clones, 80% to 95% of them singletons. Sequenced: blood. The receptor was isolated from a woman under 40 in good health. J is TRBJ2-2 and V is TRBV5-6, with D possibly called TRBD1 or TRBD2 (5 bases each). This chain's CDR3 is CASSLVAGSTGELFF. Written as DNA, the CDR3 is TGTGCCAGCAGCTTGGTCGCAGGGAGTACCGGGGAGCTGTTTTTT.